The sequence of this T cell receptor beta chain was determined in a study of shared clonotypes between healthy human individuals. The CDR3 is made up of 13 amino acids. Germline CDR1 is WNHNN and CDR2 is SYGVQD (reference sequence). Trimming shortened V by 2 bases and J by 2 bases, and 5 bases separated the two germline ends. Clones were sequenced by immunoSEQ multiplex PCR, and TCRdb holds only the in-frame ones, with some missing. Of some 1,600,000 clones listed, roughly 98% are singletons. The origin of this receptor is a man aged 25-45 years in good health. V usage is TRBV10-1 and J usage is TRBJ2-3; D not resolved. Sequenced input: naive CD4+ T cells sorted from blood. As to subset: CD45RA+ positively selected. In DNA, the CDR3 is TGCGCCAGCAGTGAGAAATACACAGATACGCAGTATTTT. Amino acids: CASSEKYTDTQYF.